This record concerns one TCR beta chain sequence. Germline V CDR1 and CDR2: MRHNA, SNTAGT. Between the trimmed V and J ends, which lost 2 bases and 3 bases, there was a span of 16 bases. The CDR3 runs to 16 residues. Clones were read by immunoSEQ multiplex PCR, and TCRdb kept only the in-frame ones, dropping some. The data hold a few million clones, with approximately 96% observed a single time. This specimen comes from a study of shared clonotypes between healthy human individuals. This clonotype was sampled from a man between 18 and 29 years old in good health. Sequencing was carried out using naive CD4+ T cells sorted from blood. Described subset: CD45RA+ positively selected. The chain links TRBV6-4 to TRBJ1-1; tentative D call: TRBD1 (5 bases). Here the CDR3 reads CASSDRGGGRDTEAFF. The CDR3 DNA reads TGTGCCAGCAGTGACCGCGGCGGGGGTAGGGACACTGAAGCTTTCTTT.